Here is one T cell receptor (beta chain) with its context. The sample belongs to a study of technical replicates of blood from several donors. TCRdb keeps only in-frame clones here, not all; method: immunoSEQ multiplex PCR. The top ten clones hold 0.4% to 0.45% of a sample with more than 65,000 clones, around 92% of them seen once. CDR1 and CDR2 from the germline V gene are MGHDK and SYGVNS. The V segment lost 3 bases and the J segment 8 bases; nucleotides outside the gene matches: 13. The CDR3 covers 18 residues. The chain joins TRBV25-1 to TRBJ2-1; the match to TRBD2 covers 13 bases. The specimen sequenced was T cells isolated from PBMCs. The receptor comes from a human donor in good health. CDR3 amino acids: CASSDRTSGRGGADEQFF. In DNA form, the CDR3 reads TGTGCCAGCAGTGATCGGACTAGCGGGAGAGGCGGAGCAGATGAGCAGTTCTTC. The whole variable domain, remainder taken from reference TRBV25-1 and TRBJ2-1, is EADIYQTPRYLVIGTGKKITLECSQTMGHDKMYWYQQDPGMELHLIHYSYGVNSTEKGDLSSESTVSRIRTEHFPLTLESARPSHTSQYLCASSDRTSGRGGADEQFFGPGTRLTVL.